These T cell receptor beta chains were read from a single sample in a study of identifying expanded T cells in peripheral blood. Profiling relied on immunoSEQ multiplex PCR, and the TCRdb table lists in-frame clones only, not all of them. The sample shows some 100,000 clones, over 70% of them seen only once. The sample consisted of blood. The receptor source for this set is a person aged 18 to 70 in good health. Each CDR3 is given without its conserved first and last residue. The order of the fields is clone size, V gene, CDR3 protein. Part of the rows lack a size; the others show once, few, many or a class for expanded clones.

. TRBV7-7 ASSLNRAAGELF
once TRBV7-9 ASSLTGEGGQPQH
. TRBV19 ASSSTGGSYNEQF
. TRBV10-3 AISPLGGGPNSGNTIY
. TRBV2 ASSEGTVKGNQPQH
. TRBV5-1 ASSLLSAVPYEQY
. TRBV7-2 ASSLDGSLSPLH
once TRBV9 ASGSETQY
few TRBV6-5 ASSSPEQGGYT
. TRBV6-5 ASSQREGPYEQY
. TRBV12-5 ASGPQGYNSPLH
once TRBV19 ASTHGGNEQF
. TRBV14 ASSPSGRAVWTDTQY
. TRBV6-1 ASSERASGKNEQF
. TRBV2 ASTLQGINYGYT
. TRBV10-1 ASSEGTGGPGANVLT
. TRBV7-2 ASSLSSGSFHEQF
. TRBV7-6 ASSSQELNTEAF
once TRBV6-6 ASRALGTDTQY
. TRBV25-1 ASSESGTVNYGYT
. TRBV13 ASSSGQGGFETQY
few TRBV9 ASSVRGDTEAF
. TRBV14 ASSQAGDRSYNEQF
. TRBV18 ASSSAGFGNTIY